Sequencing of this TCR beta chain was carried out in a study of regulatory T cells in long-lasting Graves disease. General study findings and limits: Among the persistent patients, fewer than 3,000 public clonotypes were shared, more than the approximately 970 shared among new patients. Persistent disease favored TRBV28, TRBJ1-2 and TRBJ2-5.

Notes on this clonotype: What it recognizes is unknown.

CDR3 regions were amplified by Arm-PCR using iRepertoire HTBI primers to build TCR beta libraries. TCRdb used MiXCR to reprocess the multiplex PCR reads, holding one entry per CDR3 protein. The sample has around 340,000 distinct CDR3 sequences, around a fifth seen once. The CDR3 sequence is 16 residues long. The V gene's germline CDR1 is SGHRS and CDR2 YFSETQ. The V end lost 1 base, the J end lost 0 bases, and 11 bases lay between the germline ends. Time point meaning: persistent/refractory GD, antithyroid drugs over 5 years with positive TRAb. Isolated PBMC RNA provided the starting material for the TCR library. Per American Thyroid Association guidelines, Graves' disease was diagnosed. The authors drew patients from an endocrinology department in Xi'an, China.

The clonotype comes from a female donor with Graves disease. This chain connects TRBV5-1 to TRBJ1-3; D not resolved. The input for sequencing was peripheral blood mononuclear cells (PBMCs), taken when the disease was refractory, from a patient treated with antithyroid drugs. CDR3 nucleotides: TGCGCCAGCAGCTTGTTGCAGATGTCCTCTGGAAACACCATATATTTT. Translating gives CASSLLQMSSGNTIYF.